This passage covers 21 T cell receptor beta chains from one sample sequenced in a study of T-cell memory formation after mild COVID-19. TCRdb redid the calling of the 5' RACE reads with MiXCR, one entry per CDR3 protein. The table has 190,000 or so distinct CDR3 sequences, about 22% seen once. Sequenced material: PBMCs or a T cell subset sorted from them (not recorded which). The origin of the receptors is an adult woman who had mild COVID-19 (a few samples of this study predate the infection). Cell type and time point are not known.

The V and J genes are TRBV13 and TRBJ2-5; the D is unclear. The CDR3 covers 14 residues. CDR1 is PRHDT and CDR2 is FYEKMQ in the germline V gene (reference sequence). V lost 2 bases, J lost 4 bases, and 11 bases lay in between. The CDR3 nucleotides read TGTGCCAGCAGCTTAACCCGATCCCGAGAGACCCAGTACTTC. Its protein is CASSLTRSRETQYF.

This clonotype was detected a few times. The chain carries TRBV12-3 or TRBV12-4 and TRBJ2-7; the D is unclear. This CDR3 has 12 amino acids. V was pared by 3 bases and J by 2 bases, with 5 bases between. CDR3 residues: CASSFRPYEQYF. The CDR3 DNA reads TGTGCCAGCAGTTTTAGGCCCTACGAGCAGTACTTC.

This chain uses TRBV9 with TRBJ1-6; D is possibly TRBD1 (5 bases). The CDR3 is 16 residues long. Germline V gives CDR1 SGDLS, CDR2 YYNGEE. The V end was cut by 1 base, the J end by 6 bases, with 14 bases between. CDR3 sequence (DNA): TGTGCCAGCAGCGTATCCGGGGCAGGACGTAATTCACCCCTCCACTTT. It codes for CASSVSGAGRNSPLHF.

This clonotype has only a few counts. This chain connects TRBV29-1 to TRBJ2-1; 7 bases are a match to TRBD2. The CDR3 has 14 amino acids. V trimming: 1 base; J trimming: 0 bases; junction bases outside the gene matches: 0. Germline V CDR1 and CDR2: SQVTM, ANQGSEA. DNA for the CDR3: TGCAGCGTTGAAGGCGGGGGCTCCTACAATGAGCAGTTCTTC. Protein product: CSVEGGGSYNEQFF.

This clonotype was seen more than once but under ten times. The CDR3 loop is CASSLQAVAAGYEQYF. In DNA form, the CDR3 reads TGTGCCAGCAGCTTACAAGCGGTGGCAGCAGGCTACGAGCAGTACTTC. J is TRBJ2-7 and V is TRBV11-1; weak D call: TRBD2 (5 bases). The CDR3 totals 16 residues. Germline loops: CDR1 SGHAT, CDR2 FQDESV (reference sequence). With 2 bases removed from V and 3 bases from J, the gap between germline ends came to 17 bases.

The chain couples TRBV7-9 to TRBJ2-5, with D unresolved. CDR3 length: 15 residues. Looked up from germline, CDR1 is SEHNR and CDR2 is FQNEAQ (reference sequence). V dropped 0 bases and J dropped 0 bases, with 8 bases sitting between them. CDR3 sequence (DNA): TGTGCCAGCAGCTTAGCCATTGCGTACCAAGAGACCCAGTACTTC. Translating gives CASSLAIAYQETQYF.

This clonotype was seen a few times. The gene calls are TRBV7-9 and TRBJ1-2; 7 nucleotides align to TRBD1. The CDR3 is made up of 11 amino acids. Germline values: CDR1 SEHNR, CDR2 FQNEAQ (reference sequence). V lost 7 bases to trimming and J lost 8 bases; unmatched junction nucleotides: 4. The CDR3 DNA reads TGTGCCAGCACCGGACAGGCGGGCTACACCTTC. Translation gives CASTGQAGYTF.

The V call is TRBV4-1, the J call TRBJ2-1; D gene ambiguous. The V gene's germline CDR1 is MGHRA and CDR2 YSYEKL. Deletions cut 0 bases from V and 4 bases from J, with 10 bases between. This CDR3 region has 15 residues. CDR3 sequence reads: CASSQEGRLYNEQFF. CDR3 nucleotides: TGCGCCAGCAGCCAAGAAGGGCGCTTATACAATGAGCAGTTCTTC.

This clonotype was seen only a few times. The chain employs TRBV25-1 and TRBJ2-2; no firm D call. The CDR3 contains 14 residues. The germline CDR1 and CDR2 sequences are MGHDK and SYGVNS. V was shortened by 9 bases and J by 5 bases, with 16 bases between the two germline ends. This chain's CDR3 is CASQDTSSTGELFF. CDR3 DNA: TGTGCCAGTCAGGATACCTCTTCGACCGGGGAGCTGTTTTTT.

This clonotype turned up a few times. The CDR3 reads CASSLRDRVGGNEQFF. CDR3 nucleotide sequence: TGTGCCAGCAGCTTAAGAGACAGGGTCGGGGGCAATGAGCAGTTCTTC. The J gene is TRBJ2-1, the V gene TRBV11-3, with a possible D match to TRBD1 (7 bases). The CDR3 consists of 16 residues. Germline lookup yields CDR1 SGHNT and CDR2 YENEEA. The V gene lost 2 bases and the J gene lost 6 bases, with 17 bases spanning the gap.

This clonotype came up once. V gene TRBV10-2 combines with J gene TRBJ1-1; no clear D gene. This CDR3 is built from 11 residues. The germline CDR1 and CDR2 sequences are WSHSY and SAAADI. V dropped 7 bases and J dropped 8 bases, with 11 bases sitting between them. The CDR3 coding sequence is TGCGCCAGCAAGCAGCCCGGGGAAGCTTTCTTT. This encodes CASKQPGEAFF.

This clonotype was detected a few times. This chain connects TRBV18 to TRBJ2-7; 8 bases map to TRBD1. The length of the CDR3 is 15 residues. CDR1 KGHSH and CDR2 LQKENI come from the germline V gene. After removal of 0 bases from V and 0 bases from J, the junction contained 1 base not matched to a gene. DNA of the CDR3: TGTGCCAGCTCACCACCCGACAGGGGCTCCTACGAGCAGTACTTC. Translated: CASSPPDRGSYEQYF.

This clonotype came up a few times. The chain has TRBV5-1 and TRBJ2-7; D is uncertain. Germline V gene lookup returns CDR1 SGHRS and CDR2 YFSETQ. The CDR3 has 15 amino acids. V gave up 4 bases and J gave up 3 bases, with 17 bases separating them. The CDR3 nucleotides are TGCGCCAGCAGCGGAGACACGGACGGGTACTACGAGCAGTACTTC. This codes for CASSGDTDGYYEQYF.

The J gene is TRBJ2-3, the V gene TRBV7-6, with D perhaps matching TRBD2 (5 bases). The CDR3 covers 14 residues. Germline CDR1 and CDR2: SGHVS and FNYEAQ. Trimming cost V 5 bases and J 4 bases, with 13 bases left between them. The CDR3 DNA reads TGTGCCAGCAGCCCGGTACTAGTATCAGATACGCAGTATTTT. As protein: CASSPVLVSDTQYF.

The V call is TRBV11-3, the J call TRBJ2-7; 12 nucleotides match TRBD2. V trimming: 4 bases; J trimming: 3 bases; junction bases outside the gene matches: 13. This CDR3 comprises 18 residues. Germline-derived CDR1 and CDR2 are SGHNT and YENEEA. Written as DNA, the CDR3 is TGTGCCAGCAGCTCGCACACTAGCGGGAGGCTGGAATACTACGAGCAGTACTTC. This codes for CASSSHTSGRLEYYEQYF.

There are a few counts of this clonotype. The genes are TRBV20-1 and TRBJ2-3, with unresolved D. The V gene lost 0 bases and the J gene lost 7 bases, with 14 bases spanning the gap. The CDR3 contains 14 residues. CDR1 is DFQATT and CDR2 is SNEGSKA in the germline V gene (reference sequence). The CDR3: CSARDPADWNTQYF. CDR3 coding DNA: TGCAGTGCTAGAGATCCGGCGGATTGGAATACGCAGTATTTT.

This chain links TRBV14 with TRBJ2-7, with D possibly TRBD2 on 6 matching bases. The germline CDR1 and CDR2 sequences are SGHDN and FVKESK. V was pared by 4 bases and J by 2 bases, with 15 bases between. The CDR3 has 15 residues. The chain's CDR3 is CASSLLGGSTYEQYF. The DNA of the CDR3 is TGTGCCAGCAGCCTCCTCGGGGGATCTACCTACGAGCAGTACTTC.

This clonotype has more than one count but fewer than ten. The chain carries TRBV4-2 and TRBJ2-1; 7 bases line up with TRBD2. Germline V gene sequence: CDR1 LGHNA, CDR2 YNFKEQ. This CDR3 is built from 19 residues. V shed 3 bases, J shed 8 bases, and the junction held 22 bases outside the gene matches. CDR3 amino acids: CASSHTGYRNRGVWDEQFF. For the CDR3, the DNA is TGTGCCAGCAGCCATACGGGCTATCGAAACCGGGGGGTCTGGGATGAGCAGTTCTTC.

The V call is TRBV7-9, the J call TRBJ2-5, with D possibly matching TRBD2 (6 bases). CDR1 is SEHNR, CDR2 FQNEAQ, per germline (reference sequence). V lost 2 bases and J lost 5, with 9 bases in between. The CDR3 totals 13 residues. This CDR3 reads CASSLIAGETQYF. The CDR3 DNA sequence: TGTGCCAGCAGCTTAATTGCGGGGGAGACCCAGTACTTC.

Only a few counts were recorded for this clonotype. This chain links TRBV24-1 with TRBJ1-1; 7 bases are a match to TRBD1. Germline CDR1 and CDR2: KGHDR and SFDVKD. The V gene end was trimmed by 4 bases and the J gene end by 8 bases; junction bases not matched to a gene: 3. The CDR3 spans 12 residues. The CDR3 DNA follows: TGTGCCACCAGTGAGGGGACAGCAGAAGCTTTCTTT. It encodes CATSEGTAEAFF.

The chain combines TRBV12-5 with TRBJ2-3, with D perhaps matching TRBD1 (6 bases). With 0 bases removed from V and 1 base from J, the gap between germline ends came to 11 bases. This CDR3 has 16 residues. Germline CDR1 reads LGHNT; CDR2 reads FRNRAP. The CDR3 sequence: CASGLVLRGRTDTQYF. CDR3 in DNA: TGTGCTAGTGGTTTGGTACTCAGGGGCCGCACAGATACGCAGTATTTT.